This is a list of T cell receptor beta chains from one sample in a study of Ad26.COV2.S vaccination and SARS-CoV-2 variants. The protocol was immunoSEQ multiplex PCR, while the TCRdb copy is restricted to in-frame clones and leaves out a portion. The repertoire has about 480,000 clones, around nine tenths of them found once; the top ten carry around 13%. The material sequenced was peripheral blood, taken in a trial of Ad26.COV2.S vaccine versus placebo. The receptors were sampled from a person aged 18 to 59 who received the Ad26.COV2.S COVID-19 vaccine or a placebo. Each CDR3 is given with its conserved first and last residue. D genes are given only for firm matches.

CDR3	V	D	J
CASQLAGDWNEQFF	TRBV19	TRBD2	TRBJ2-1
CASSWTATGEQFF	TRBV5-4	.	TRBJ2-1
CASSILGTGVNEKLFF	TRBV19	TRBD1	TRBJ1-4
CASSLSPTAAFQTQYF	TRBV5-4	.	TRBJ2-5
CASSELSVSPQHF	TRBV6-1	.	TRBJ1-5
CASSTYLGTQYF	TRBV6-5	.	TRBJ2-3
CASSLDGYYGYTF	TRBV5-1	.	TRBJ1-2
CASSLSDKNTEAFF	TRBV9	.	TRBJ1-1
CAYSDTNYGYTF	TRBV30	.	TRBJ1-2
CASRDTGNLQPQHF	TRBV28	.	TRBJ1-5
CASSEVPPGGAVNTEAFF	TRBV2	.	TRBJ1-1
CASSSGPRGGYTF	TRBV28	.	TRBJ1-2
CSASTGIGFF	TRBV20-1	.	TRBJ2-1
CSVETGLGGYGYTF	TRBV29-1	.	TRBJ1-2
CASRSMNTEAFF	TRBV5-4	.	TRBJ1-1
CASRSGDTQYF	TRBV28	.	TRBJ2-3
CASSRDRPNTEAFF	TRBV18	.	TRBJ1-1
CASSWGLGEGTQYF	TRBV27	TRBD2	TRBJ2-3
CSVEDRTGPRAEAFF	TRBV29-1	TRBD1	TRBJ1-1
CASSQLAGGARNEQFF	TRBV3-1/TRBV3-2	TRBD2	TRBJ2-1
CASSFQGLAEQYF	TRBV12-3/TRBV12-4	.	TRBJ2-7
CASQGPRTSGRPSREQYF	TRBV28	TRBD2	TRBJ2-7
CASSVSTGATNEKLFF	TRBV19	TRBD1	TRBJ1-4
CASSLRGHVHYGYTF	TRBV28	TRBD1	TRBJ1-2
CASSFSLASFSYNEQFF	TRBV11-2	.	TRBJ2-1
CASSLAGPNNEQFF	TRBV5-1	.	TRBJ2-1
CASSQPSPSGANVLTF	TRBV7-2	.	TRBJ2-6
CASSLEGGFAYEQYF	TRBV5-1	.	TRBJ2-7
CASSYPNSPLHF	TRBV6-5	.	TRBJ1-6
CATSRDYGQGMNTEAFF	TRBV15	TRBD1	TRBJ1-1
CASSLANAAGELFF	TRBV11-3	.	TRBJ2-2
CASSQDYGYTF	TRBV3-1/TRBV3-2	.	TRBJ1-2
CASSLFGGAQETQYF	TRBV7-2	.	TRBJ2-5
CSVPRQGATFF	TRBV29-1	TRBD1	TRBJ2-1
CASSFPSQGSSGNTIYF	TRBV7-2	.	TRBJ1-3
CASSLGFVGSPLHF	TRBV27	.	TRBJ1-6
CASSPLAGVGADTQYF	TRBV18	TRBD2	TRBJ2-3
CASSPGTSGSYEQYF	TRBV7-2	TRBD2	TRBJ2-7
CASSSSGRYNEQFF	TRBV7-3	.	TRBJ2-1
CASSKEGEEGPQETQYF	TRBV21-1	.	TRBJ2-5
CSVGGVLGQPQHF	TRBV29-1	.	TRBJ1-5
CASRAGEGYTF	TRBV28	.	TRBJ1-2
CASSIPGQPAEKLFF	TRBV19	TRBD1	TRBJ1-4
CASSIDPSLDRGEFF	TRBV19	.	TRBJ2-1
CAWAVTSGSTDTQYF	TRBV30	TRBD2	TRBJ2-3
CASSLPSTRKAANTGELFF	TRBV7-9	.	TRBJ2-2
CASSVPGLKGTDTQYF	TRBV5-1	TRBD2	TRBJ2-3
CASSHLGSPLHF	TRBV9	.	TRBJ1-6
CASSIVGTSGTLVRNEQFF	TRBV19	TRBD2	TRBJ2-1
CASSRQGRSGEQYF	TRBV18	TRBD1	TRBJ2-7
CASSLAGLVGGQDEQFF	TRBV28	.	TRBJ2-1